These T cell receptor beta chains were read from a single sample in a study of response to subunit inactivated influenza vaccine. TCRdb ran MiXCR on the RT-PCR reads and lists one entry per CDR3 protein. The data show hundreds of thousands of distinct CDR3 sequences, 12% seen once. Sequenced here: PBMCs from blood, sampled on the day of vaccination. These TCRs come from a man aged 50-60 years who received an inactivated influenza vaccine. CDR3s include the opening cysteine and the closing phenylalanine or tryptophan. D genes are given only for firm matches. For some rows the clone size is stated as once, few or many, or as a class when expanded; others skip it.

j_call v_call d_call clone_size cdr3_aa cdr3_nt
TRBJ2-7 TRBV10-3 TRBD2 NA CASAGASGAGEQYF TGTGCCTCGGCAGGCGCTAGCGGGGCTGGGGAGCAGTACTTC
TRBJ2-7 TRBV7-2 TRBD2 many CASSWTSGGQYEQYF TGTGCCAGCAGCTGGACTAGCGGGGGGCAATACGAGCAGTACTTC
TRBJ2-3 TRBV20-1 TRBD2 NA CSASGLVSGTDTQYF TGCAGTGCTTCCGGACTAGTGAGCGGCACAGATACGCAGTATTTT
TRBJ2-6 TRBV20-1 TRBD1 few CSARELAQGVPGANVLTF TGCAGTGCTAGAGAGTTGGCACAGGGGGTCCCTGGGGCCAACGTCCTGACTTTC
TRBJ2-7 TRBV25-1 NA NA CASSEGHYEQYF TGTGCCAGCAGTGAAGGTCACTACGAGCAGTACTTC
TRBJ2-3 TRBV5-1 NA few CASSLATGDTDTQYF TGCGCCAGCAGCTTGGCCACGGGGGACACAGATACGCAGTATTTT
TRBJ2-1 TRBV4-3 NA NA CASSQDIRKGGVGEQFF TGCGCCAGCAGCCAAGACATACGAAAAGGGGGAGTGGGTGAGCAGTTCTTC
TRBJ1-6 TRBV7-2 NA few CASSTEVGSPLHF TGTGCCAGCAGTACCGAAGTCGGGTCACCCCTCCACTTT
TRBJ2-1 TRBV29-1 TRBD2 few CSVEGSGRAPTYNEQFF TGCAGCGTTGAAGGTAGCGGGAGGGCCCCAACCTACAATGAGCAGTTCTTC
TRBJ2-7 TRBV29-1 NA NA CSVEGERVAPYEQYF TGCAGCGTTGAAGGGGAGCGGGTGGCACCGTACGAGCAGTACTTC
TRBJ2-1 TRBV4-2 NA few CASSQVFPHRSSYNEQFF TGTGCCAGCAGCCAAGTTTTCCCTCACAGGAGCTCCTACAATGAGCAGTTCTTC
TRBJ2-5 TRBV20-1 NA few CSARAGVETQYF TGCAGTGCTAGAGCGGGAGTAGAGACCCAGTACTTC
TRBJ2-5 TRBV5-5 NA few CASSLRGLYQETQYF TGTGCCAGCAGCTTGCGGGGACTTTACCAAGAGACCCAGTACTTC
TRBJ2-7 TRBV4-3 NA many CASSQDWGLLYF TGCGCCAGCAGCCAAGATTGGGGGTTGTTGTACTTC
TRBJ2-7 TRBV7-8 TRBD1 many CASSLGRDRAYEQYF TGTGCCAGCAGCTTAGGTCGGGACAGGGCGTACGAGCAGTACTTC
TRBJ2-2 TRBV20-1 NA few CSAIRQNTGELFF TGCAGTGCTATCCGGCAGAACACCGGGGAGCTGTTTTTT
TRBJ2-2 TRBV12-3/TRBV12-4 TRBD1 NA CASPPRRQGFNTGELFF TGTGCCAGCCCCCCCCGGAGACAGGGGTTTAACACCGGGGAGCTGTTTTTT
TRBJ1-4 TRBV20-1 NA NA CSARDPQGYNEKLFF TGCAGTGCTAGAGATCCGCAGGGTTATAATGAAAAACTGTTTTTT
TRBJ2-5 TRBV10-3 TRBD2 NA CAISESGRLAGGTQYF TGTGCCATCAGTGAGTCAGGACGGTTAGCGGGAGGGACCCAGTACTTC
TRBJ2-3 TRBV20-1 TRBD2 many CSARALAGTDTQYF TGCAGTGCGCGAGCGCTAGCGGGCACAGATACGCAGTATTTT
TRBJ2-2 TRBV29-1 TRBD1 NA CSVELGQGMGYYTGELFF TGCAGCGTTGAATTGGGACAGGGAATGGGGTATTACACCGGGGAGCTGTTTTTT
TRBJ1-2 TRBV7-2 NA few CASSLVSVDYGYTF TGTGCCAGCAGCTTAGTCTCAGTCGACTATGGCTACACCTTC
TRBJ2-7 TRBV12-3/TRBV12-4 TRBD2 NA CASRGTSGGTHEQYF TGTGCCAGCAGGGGTACTAGCGGGGGGACACACGAGCAGTACTTC
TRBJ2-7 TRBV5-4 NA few CASSTPGTAYEQYF TGTGCCAGCAGCACGCCCGGGACGGCCTACGAGCAGTACTTC
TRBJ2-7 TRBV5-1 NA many CASSLGADEQYF TGCGCCAGCAGCTTGGGCGCTGACGAGCAGTACTTC
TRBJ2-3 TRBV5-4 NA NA CASQLGILSTDTQYF TGTGCCAGCCAACTCGGGATTCTGAGCACAGATACGCAGTATTTT
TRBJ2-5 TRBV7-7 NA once CASSLDGQGPETQYF TGTGCTAGCAGCTTAGACGGCCAGGGGCCAGAGACCCAGTACTTC
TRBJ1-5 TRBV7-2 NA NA CASSLVDNQPQHF TGTGCCAGCAGCTTAGTAGACAATCAGCCCCAGCATTTT
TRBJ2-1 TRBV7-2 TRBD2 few CASSHRDYRNNEQFF TGTGCCAGCAGCCACCGGGACTACCGTAACAATGAGCAGTTCTTC
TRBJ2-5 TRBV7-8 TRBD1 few CASSLGGQGRETQYF TGTGCCAGCAGCTTAGGGGGACAGGGGCGGGAGACCCAGTACTTC
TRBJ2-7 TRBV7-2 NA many CASSSTPDSLREQYF TGTGCCAGCAGCTCGACCCCGGACAGTTTGCGCGAGCAGTACTTC
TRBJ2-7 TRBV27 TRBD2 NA CASSQTGGPSYEQYF TGTGCCAGCAGCCAAACGGGAGGGCCCTCCTACGAGCAGTACTTC
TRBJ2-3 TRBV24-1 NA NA CATTDKASTDTQYF TGTGCCACCACTGATAAAGCTAGCACAGATACGCAGTATTTT
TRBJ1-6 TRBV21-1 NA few CARKDRDSPLHF TGTGCCAGGAAAGATAGAGATTCACCCCTCCACTTT
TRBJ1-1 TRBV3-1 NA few CASSQGVSGAEAFF TGTGCCAGCAGCCAAGGTGTGTCGGGAGCTGAAGCTTTCTTT
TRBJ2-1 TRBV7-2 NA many CASSFLSTEQFF TGTGCCAGCAGCTTTCTTAGCACTGAGCAGTTCTTC
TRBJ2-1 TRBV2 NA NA CASSLESFFQFF TGTGCCAGCTCACTAGAATCGTTTTTTCAGTTCTTC
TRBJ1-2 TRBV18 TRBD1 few CASSPMPETGHGYTF TGTGCCAGCTCACCAATGCCTGAGACAGGGCATGGCTACACCTTC
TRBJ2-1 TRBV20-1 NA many CSAGGQSNEQFF TGCAGTGCTGGGGGCCAATCCAATGAGCAGTTCTTC
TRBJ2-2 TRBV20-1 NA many CSARYNRNTGELFF TGCAGTGCTAGATACAACCGGAACACCGGGGAGCTGTTTTTT
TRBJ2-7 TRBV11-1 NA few CASSLGSQGGEQYF TGTGCCAGCAGCTTAGGATCACAGGGAGGCGAGCAGTACTTC
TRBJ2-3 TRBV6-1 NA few CASSPYERGTDTQYF TGTGCCAGTAGTCCCTATGAGCGGGGCACAGATACGCAGTATTTT
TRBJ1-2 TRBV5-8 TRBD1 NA CASSTTGKLRDYGYTF TGTGCCAGCAGTACGACAGGGAAGCTAAGGGACTATGGCTACACCTTC
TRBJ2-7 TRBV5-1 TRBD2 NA CASKNGTSGSYEQYF TGCGCCAGCAAGAATGGGACTAGCGGGTCCTACGAGCAGTACTTC
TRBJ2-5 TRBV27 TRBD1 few CASSRGQGVGETQYF TGTGCCAGCAGCCGAGGACAGGGCGTCGGGGAGACCCAGTACTTC
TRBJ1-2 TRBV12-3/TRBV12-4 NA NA CASMGANYGYTF TGTGCCAGCATGGGAGCTAACTATGGCTACACCTTC
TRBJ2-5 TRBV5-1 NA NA CASSPGSGAQETQYF TGCGCCAGCAGCCCCGGATCCGGCGCCCAAGAGACCCAGTACTTC
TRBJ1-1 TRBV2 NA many CASSYQTTGTEAFF TGTGCCAGCAGTTACCAGACAACGGGCACTGAAGCTTTCTTT
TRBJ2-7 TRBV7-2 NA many CASSLVSGTHEQYF TGTGCCAGCAGCTTAGTTTCAGGGACCCACGAGCAGTACTTC
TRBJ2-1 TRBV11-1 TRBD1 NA CASSLDGTGSNEQFF TGTGCCAGCAGCTTAGACGGGACAGGGTCCAATGAGCAGTTCTTC
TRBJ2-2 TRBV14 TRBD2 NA CASSQLAGVGELFF TGTGCCAGCAGCCAACTAGCGGGAGTCGGGGAGCTGTTTTTT
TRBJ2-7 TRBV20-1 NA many CSASGHPFTYEQYF TGCAGTGCTTCGGGACATCCATTTACCTACGAGCAGTACTTC
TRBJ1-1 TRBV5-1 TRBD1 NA CASSRYGTGAWNTEAFF TGCGCCAGCAGCAGATACGGGACAGGGGCCTGGAACACTGAAGCTTTCTTT
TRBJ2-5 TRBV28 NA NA CASSLRQPLETQYF TGTGCCAGCAGTTTGAGACAGCCATTAGAGACCCAGTACTTC
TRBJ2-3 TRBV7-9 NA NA CASSFGSSDTQYF TGTGCCAGCAGTTTCGGGTCTTCAGATACGCAGTATTTT